Given below is one T cell receptor beta chain in context. The source of the sample is a study of shared clonotypes between healthy human individuals. This CDR3 comprises 15 residues. Trimming removed 8 bases from V and 7 bases from J; junction bases left unmatched: 10. Germline CDR1 and CDR2: LNHDA and SQIVND (reference sequence). The study drew all its donors from Caucasian adults living in Nashville, Tennessee. Profiled with immunoSEQ multiplex PCR; TCRdb holds only in-frame clones, not every one. Of about 2.4 million clones detected, 80% to 95% appear once; the ten largest clones hold 0.36%. The source is a young man in good health. Some clones in this sample may be carry-over from other donors' samples. The chain couples TRBV19 to TRBJ1-6, with 8 bases that match TRBD1. Sample: naive CD4+ T cells from PBMCs. Subset reported: CD45RA+ positively selected. CDR3 bases: TGTGCCAGTCGTCCCGGGACAGGCCTAAATTCACCCCTCCACTTT. Its translation is CASRPGTGLNSPLHF.